The entry below describes one T cell receptor (beta chain). The sample comes from a study of blood T cell repertoires in COVID-19. This table comes from immunoSEQ multiplex PCR, and its TCRdb copy is limited to in-frame clones, with some not included. The table has fewer than 350,000 clones, approximately 83% seen once; the top ten hold less than 2.5%. Sequenced material: peripheral blood. The receptor was isolated from a woman aged 25 to 39 who had recovered from COVID-19.

The CDR3 here is CASRLNSGGLTEAFF. Written as DNA, the CDR3 is TGTGCCAGCAGACTCAACTCAGGGGGCTTGACTGAAGCTTTCTTT. The chain links TRBV2 to TRBJ1-1; 8 nucleotides match TRBD1. The length of the CDR3 is 15 residues. After removal of 6 bases from V and 5 bases from J, the junction contained 11 bases not matched to a gene. CDR1 and CDR2 (germline): SNHLY, FYNNEI.